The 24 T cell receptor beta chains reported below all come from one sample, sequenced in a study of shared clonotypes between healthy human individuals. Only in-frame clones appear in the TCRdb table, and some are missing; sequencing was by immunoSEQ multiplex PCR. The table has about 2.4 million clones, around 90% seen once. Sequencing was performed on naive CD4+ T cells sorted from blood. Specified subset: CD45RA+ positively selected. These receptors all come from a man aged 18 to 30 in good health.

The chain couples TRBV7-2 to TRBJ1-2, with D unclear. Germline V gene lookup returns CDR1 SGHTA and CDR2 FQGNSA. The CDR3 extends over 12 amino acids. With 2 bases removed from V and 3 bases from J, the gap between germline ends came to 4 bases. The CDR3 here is CASSLLDYGYTF. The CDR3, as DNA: TGTGCCAGCAGCTTACTAGACTATGGCTACACCTTC.

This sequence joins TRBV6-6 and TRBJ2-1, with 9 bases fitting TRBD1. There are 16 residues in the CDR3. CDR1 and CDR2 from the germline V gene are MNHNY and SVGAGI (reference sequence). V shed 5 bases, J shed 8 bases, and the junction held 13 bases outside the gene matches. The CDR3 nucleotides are TGTGCCAGCAGTCCCCCGGGACAGGGAAGAGGTGATGAGCAGTTCTTC. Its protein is CASSPPGQGRGDEQFF.

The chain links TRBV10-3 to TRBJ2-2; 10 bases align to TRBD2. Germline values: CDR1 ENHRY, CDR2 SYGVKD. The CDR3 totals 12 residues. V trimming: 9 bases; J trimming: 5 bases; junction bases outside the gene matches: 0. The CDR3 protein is CAIAGGTGELFF. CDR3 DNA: TGTGCCATAGCGGGAGGGACCGGGGAGCTGTTTTTT.

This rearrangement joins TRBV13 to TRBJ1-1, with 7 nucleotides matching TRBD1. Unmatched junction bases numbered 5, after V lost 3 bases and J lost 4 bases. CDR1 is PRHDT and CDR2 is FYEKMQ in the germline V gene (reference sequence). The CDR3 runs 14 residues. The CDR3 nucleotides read TGTGCCAGCAGCTTCTCCCCAGGGGGCACTGAAGCTTTCTTT. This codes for CASSFSPGGTEAFF.

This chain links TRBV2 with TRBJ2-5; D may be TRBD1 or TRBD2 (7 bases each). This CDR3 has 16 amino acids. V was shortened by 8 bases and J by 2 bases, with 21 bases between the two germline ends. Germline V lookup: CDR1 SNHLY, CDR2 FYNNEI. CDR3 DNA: TGTGCCAGCGTCGTTAGGGGGGGACAGTCACAAGAGACCCAGTACTTC. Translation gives CASVVRGGQSQETQYF.

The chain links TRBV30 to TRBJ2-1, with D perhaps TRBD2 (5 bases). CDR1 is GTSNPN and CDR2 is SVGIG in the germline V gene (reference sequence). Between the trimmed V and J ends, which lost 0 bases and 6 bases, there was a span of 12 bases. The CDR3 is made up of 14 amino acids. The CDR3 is CAWSVTGLLNEQFF. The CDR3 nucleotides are TGTGCCTGGAGTGTAACGGGATTACTCAATGAGCAGTTCTTC. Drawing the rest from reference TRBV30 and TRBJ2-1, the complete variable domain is SQTIHQWPATLVQPVGSPLSLECTVEGTSNPNLYWYRQAAGRGLQLLFYSVGIGQISSEVPQNLSASRPQDRQFILSSKKLLLSDSGFYLCAWSVTGLLNEQFFGPGTRLTVL.

The DNA of the CDR3 is TGTGCCAGCAAAGGACAGGGGACTAACTATGGCTACACCTTC. It encodes CASKGQGTNYGYTF. The chain employs TRBV2 and TRBJ1-2, with 9 bases lining up with TRBD1. This CDR3 is 14 amino acids long. The trim removed 7 bases at V and 0 bases at J, leaving 3 bases unmatched. Germline V lookup: CDR1 SNHLY, CDR2 FYNNEI.

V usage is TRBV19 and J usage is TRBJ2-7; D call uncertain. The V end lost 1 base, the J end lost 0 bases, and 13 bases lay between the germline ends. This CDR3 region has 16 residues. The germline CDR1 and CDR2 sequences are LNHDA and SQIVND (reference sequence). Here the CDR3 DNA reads TGTGCCAGTAGTATAGGGCCGCAGTTGAGCTCCTACGAGCAGTACTTC. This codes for CASSIGPQLSSYEQYF.

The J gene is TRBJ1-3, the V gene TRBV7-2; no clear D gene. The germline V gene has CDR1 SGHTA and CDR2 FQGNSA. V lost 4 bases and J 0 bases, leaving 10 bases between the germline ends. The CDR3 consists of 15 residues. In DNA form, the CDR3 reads TGTGCCAGCAGCTCCCTCACTACCTCTGGAAACACCATATATTTT. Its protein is CASSSLTTSGNTIYF.

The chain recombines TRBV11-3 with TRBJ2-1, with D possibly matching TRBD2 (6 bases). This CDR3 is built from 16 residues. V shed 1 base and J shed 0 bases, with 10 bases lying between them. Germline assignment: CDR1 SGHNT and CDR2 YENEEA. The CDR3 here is CASSLGLGSSYNEQFF. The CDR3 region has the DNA TGTGCCAGCAGCTTAGGACTAGGGAGCTCCTACAATGAGCAGTTCTTC. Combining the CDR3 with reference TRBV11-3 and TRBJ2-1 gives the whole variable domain EAGVVQSPRYKIIEKKQPVAFWCNPISGHNTLYWYLQNLGQGPELLIRYENEEAVDDSQLPKDRFSAERLKGVDSTLKIQPAELGDSAVYLCASSLGLGSSYNEQFFGPGTRLTVL.

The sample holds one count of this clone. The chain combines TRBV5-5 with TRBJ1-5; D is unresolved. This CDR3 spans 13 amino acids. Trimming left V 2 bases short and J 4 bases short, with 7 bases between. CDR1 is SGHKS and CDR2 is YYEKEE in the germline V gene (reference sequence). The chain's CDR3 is CASSFSPNQPQHF. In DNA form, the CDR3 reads TGTGCCAGCAGCTTTTCCCCGAATCAGCCCCAGCATTTT.

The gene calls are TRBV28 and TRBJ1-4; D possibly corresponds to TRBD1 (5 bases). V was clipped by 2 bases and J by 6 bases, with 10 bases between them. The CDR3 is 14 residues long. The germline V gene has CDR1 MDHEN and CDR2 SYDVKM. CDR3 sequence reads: CASSLPGTDEKLFF. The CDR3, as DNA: TGTGCCAGCAGTTTACCCGGGACTGATGAAAAACTGTTTTTT. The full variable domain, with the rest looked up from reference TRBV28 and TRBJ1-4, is DVKVTQSSRYLVKRTGEKVFLECVQDMDHENMFWYRQDPGLGLRLIYFSYDVKMKEKGDIPEGYSVSREKKERFSLILESASTNQTSMYLCASSLPGTDEKLFFGSGTQLSVL.

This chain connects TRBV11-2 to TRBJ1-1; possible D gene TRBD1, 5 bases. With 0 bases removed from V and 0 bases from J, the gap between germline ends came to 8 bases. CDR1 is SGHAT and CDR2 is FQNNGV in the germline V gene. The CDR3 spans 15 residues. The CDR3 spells CASSLEAGVNTEAFF. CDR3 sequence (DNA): TGTGCCAGCAGCTTAGAGGCGGGGGTGAACACTGAAGCTTTCTTT. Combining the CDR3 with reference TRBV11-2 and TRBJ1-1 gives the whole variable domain EAGVAQSPRYKIIEKRQSVAFWCNPISGHATLYWYQQILGQGPKLLIQFQNNGVVDDSQLPKDRFSAERLKGVDSTLKIQPAKLEDSAVYLCASSLEAGVNTEAFFGQGTRLTVV.

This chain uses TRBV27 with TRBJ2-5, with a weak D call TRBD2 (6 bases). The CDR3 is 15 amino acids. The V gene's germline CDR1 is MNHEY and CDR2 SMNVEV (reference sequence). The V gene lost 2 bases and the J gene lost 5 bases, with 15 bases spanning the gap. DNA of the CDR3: TGTGCCAGCAGTTTAAGGACTACCTCCTGGGAGACCCAGTACTTC. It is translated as CASSLRTTSWETQYF.

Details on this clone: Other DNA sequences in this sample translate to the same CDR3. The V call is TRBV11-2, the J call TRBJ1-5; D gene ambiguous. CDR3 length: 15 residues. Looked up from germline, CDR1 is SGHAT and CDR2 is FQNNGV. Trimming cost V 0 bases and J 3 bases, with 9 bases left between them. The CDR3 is CASSLDGRTNQPQHF. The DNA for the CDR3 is TGTGCCAGCAGCTTAGATGGGAGGACCAATCAGCCCCAGCATTTT.

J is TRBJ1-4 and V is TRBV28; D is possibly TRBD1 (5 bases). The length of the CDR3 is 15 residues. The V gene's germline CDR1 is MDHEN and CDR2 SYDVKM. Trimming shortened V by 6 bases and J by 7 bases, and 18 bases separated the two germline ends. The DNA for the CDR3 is TGTGCCAGCAGAAATGATAGGGGTTCTTCTGAAAAACTGTTTTTT. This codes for CASRNDRGSSEKLFF.

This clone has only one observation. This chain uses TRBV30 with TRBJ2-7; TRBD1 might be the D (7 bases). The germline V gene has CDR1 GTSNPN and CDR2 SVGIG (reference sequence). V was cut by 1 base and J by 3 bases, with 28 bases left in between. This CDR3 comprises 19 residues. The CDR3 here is CAWSGRGRDSRILYYEQYF. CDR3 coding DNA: TGTGCCTGGAGTGGGAGGGGGCGCGACTCTCGAATCCTGTACTACGAGCAGTACTTC.

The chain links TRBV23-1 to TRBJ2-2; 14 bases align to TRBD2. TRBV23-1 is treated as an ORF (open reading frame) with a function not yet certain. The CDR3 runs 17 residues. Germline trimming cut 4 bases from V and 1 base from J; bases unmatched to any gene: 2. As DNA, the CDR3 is TGCGCCAGCAGTCTCGGACTAGCGGGAGGGAACACCGGGGAGCTGTTTTTT. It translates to CASSLGLAGGNTGELFF.

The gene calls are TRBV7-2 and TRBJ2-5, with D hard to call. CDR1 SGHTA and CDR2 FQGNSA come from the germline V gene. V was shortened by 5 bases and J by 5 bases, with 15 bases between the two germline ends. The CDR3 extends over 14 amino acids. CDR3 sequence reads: CASSPTIRTETQYF. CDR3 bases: TGTGCCAGCAGCCCAACCATTCGGACCGAGACCCAGTACTTC.

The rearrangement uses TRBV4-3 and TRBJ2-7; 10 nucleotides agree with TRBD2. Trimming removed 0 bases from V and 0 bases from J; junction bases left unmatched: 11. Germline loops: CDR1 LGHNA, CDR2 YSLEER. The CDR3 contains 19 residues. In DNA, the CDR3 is TGCGCCAGCAGCCAAGACCGAGAGACTAGCGGGTTATTCTCCTACGAGCAGTACTTC. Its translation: CASSQDRETSGLFSYEQYF.

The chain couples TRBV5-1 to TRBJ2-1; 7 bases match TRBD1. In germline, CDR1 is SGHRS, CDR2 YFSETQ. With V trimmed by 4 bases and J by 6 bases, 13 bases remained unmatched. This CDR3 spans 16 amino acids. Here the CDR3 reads CASSPTPDRAGNEQFF. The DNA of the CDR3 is TGCGCCAGCAGCCCCACCCCAGACAGGGCGGGCAATGAGCAGTTCTTC.

Here the CDR3 DNA reads TGCGCCAGCAGCTTGGCTCATTCCCCGAACACTGAAGCTTTCTTT. Translation: CASSLAHSPNTEAFF. V usage is TRBV5-1 and J usage is TRBJ1-1; no definite D call. Germline CDR1 reads SGHRS; CDR2 reads YFSETQ. The V and J ends lost 0 bases and 1 base respectively, with 10 bases between them. CDR3 length: 15 residues.

The DNA for the CDR3 is TGCGCCAGCAGCCAAGGGGACAGCCTTTCCTACGAGCAGTACTTC. Translating gives CASSQGDSLSYEQYF. The chain employs TRBV4-3 and TRBJ2-7; 7 bases match TRBD1. Trimming cost V 1 base and J 1 base; bases outside gene matches: 4. The CDR3 sequence is 15 residues long. The germline CDR1 and CDR2 sequences are LGHNA and YSLEER.

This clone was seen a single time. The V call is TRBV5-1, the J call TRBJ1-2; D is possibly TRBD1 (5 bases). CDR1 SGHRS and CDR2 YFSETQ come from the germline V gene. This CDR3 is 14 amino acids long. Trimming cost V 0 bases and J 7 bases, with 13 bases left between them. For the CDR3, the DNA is TGCGCCAGCAGCTTGGAGAACTGGGACCGTGGCTACACCTTC. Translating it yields CASSLENWDRGYTF.